These 4 T cell receptor beta chains were sequenced from one sample in a study of B cell selection in AIRE deficiency. Sequenced by immunoSEQ multiplex PCR; TCRdb stores in-frame clones only, minus some. The repertoire holds fewer than 15,000 clones, under 95% seen once, with approximately 1.1% in the top ten. Sorted regulatory T cells were CD4-positive, CD25-high and CD127-low or negative. Material for sequencing was Tregs sorted from PBMCs. These receptors were taken from a human donor with AIRE deficiency.

For this clone: One end of the junction fails to match germline, which may point to a read error. The chain has TRBV5-4 and TRBJ2-3; D is tentatively TRBD1 or TRBD2 (5 bases each). Germline CDR1 reads SGHNT; CDR2 reads YYREEE (reference sequence). The CDR3 runs to 17 residues. The CDR3 region has the DNA TGTGCCAGCAGCCCCTCGGGCAGCTGGGGGAGCACAGATGCGCAGTATTTT. Translated: CASSPSGSWGSTDAQYF.

This chain uses TRBV18 with TRBJ1-1; 7 nucleotides align to TRBD1. The ends lost 10 bases at V and 8 bases at J; junction bases unmatched: 16. Per the germline V gene, CDR1 is KGHSH and CDR2 is LQKENI. CDR3 size: 14 residues. The CDR3 DNA follows: TGTGCCACCTCTACTCTGACAGGGCGAGGGGAAGCTTTCTTT. Protein sequence: CATSTLTGRGEAFF.

The rearrangement uses TRBV7-2 and TRBJ1-5; D ambiguous. This CDR3 region has 15 residues. Trimming removed 1 base from V and 6 bases from J, with 13 bases in between. From germline, CDR1 is SGHTA and CDR2 FQGNSA. The CDR3 reads CASSLGWGPRQPQHF. As DNA, the CDR3 is TGTGCCAGCAGCTTAGGATGGGGTCCGCGTCAGCCCCAGCATTTT.

The CDR3 nucleotides are TGTGCCAGCAGCTTTCTACCCCACAGTGTCACCGGGGAGCTGTTTTTT. Its translation is CASSFLPHSVTGELFF. The chain uses TRBV7-7 and TRBJ2-2; D not certain. The V gene's germline CDR1 is SSHAT and CDR2 FNYEAQ (reference sequence). This CDR3 has 16 residues. V was shortened by 3 bases and J by 4 bases, with 15 bases between the two germline ends.